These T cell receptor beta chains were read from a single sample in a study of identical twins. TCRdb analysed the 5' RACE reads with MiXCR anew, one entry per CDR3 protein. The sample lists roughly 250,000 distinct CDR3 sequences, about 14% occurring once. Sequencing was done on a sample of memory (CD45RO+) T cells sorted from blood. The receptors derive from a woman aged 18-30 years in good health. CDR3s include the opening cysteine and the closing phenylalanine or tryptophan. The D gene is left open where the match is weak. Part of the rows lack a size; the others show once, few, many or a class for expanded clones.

TGCAGTGCAGCCTTGGCGGGAGCTGGCCATGAGCAGTTCTTC,CSAALAGAGHEQFF,TRBV20-1,TRBD2,TRBJ2-1,few
TGTGCCAGCAGCTTAGGTGGAGACCTAAACTATGGCTACACCTTC,CASSLGGDLNYGYTF,TRBV7-2,-,TRBJ1-2,many
TGCAGTGCTAGAGGGGAAGGTCGTGGCTACACCTTC,CSARGEGRGYTF,TRBV20-1,-,TRBJ1-2,few
TGCAGTGCTCCTCCAGGGGGCGTCGGTTCACCCCTCCACTTT,CSAPPGGVGSPLHF,TRBV20-1,TRBD1,TRBJ1-6,many
TGTGCCAGCAGCTTTATCTCTGGGGCCAACGTCCTGACTTTC,CASSFISGANVLTF,TRBV7-8,-,TRBJ2-6,-
TGTGCCAGCAGCTGGGGGACAGGGCAGGAGGAGCAGTACTTC,CASSWGTGQEEQYF,TRBV5-6,TRBD1,TRBJ2-7,-
TGCAGCGTTGACGACAGGGGGTATGGCACTGAAGCTTTCTTT,CSVDDRGYGTEAFF,TRBV29-1,TRBD1,TRBJ1-1,-
TGTGCCAGCAGCCAAGATTCGGCCGGGGCGAGCTGGGGGACCCAGTACTTC,CASSQDSAGASWGTQYF,TRBV3-1,-,TRBJ2-5,few
TGCAGTGCTAGTTACGCACTCTCTGGAAACACCATATATTTT,CSASYALSGNTIYF,TRBV20-1,-,TRBJ1-3,few
TGCAGTGCAGACCTCATGGCAACTAATGAAAAACTGTTTTTT,CSADLMATNEKLFF,TRBV20-1,-,TRBJ1-4,few
TGTGCCAGCAGTCTTATAAGGGGTGGGGTGGAGACCCAGTACTTC,CASSLIRGGVETQYF,TRBV6-1,-,TRBJ2-5,-
TGTGCCAGCAGCCTGGGGAGCGGGGGGGCGGACACCGGGGAGCTGTTTTTT,CASSLGSGGADTGELFF,TRBV4-2,TRBD2,TRBJ2-2,few
TGTGCCAGCAGCCAAGCTAGCGGGTTCTCCTACGAGCAGTACTTC,CASSQASGFSYEQYF,TRBV4-2,TRBD2,TRBJ2-7,few
TGTGCCAGCAGCTTGTTTTCACTAGAGTCAGCGAACACCGGGGAGCTGTTTTTT,CASSLFSLESANTGELFF,TRBV5-5,-,TRBJ2-2,few
TGTGCCACCCGGGCCGAAAACACCGGGGAGCTGTTTTTT,CATRAENTGELFF,TRBV19,-,TRBJ2-2,-
TGTGCCAGCAGCTCCGGAAAGACCCAGTACTTC,CASSSGKTQYF,TRBV7-9,-,TRBJ2-5,few
TGTGCCAGCAGTTTAACCTACACAGATACGCAGTATTTT,CASSLTYTDTQYF,TRBV7-9,-,TRBJ2-3,many
TGTGCCAGCAGTAAAGAGCGAGGATTCTCTGGGGCCAACGTCCTGACTTTC,CASSKERGFSGANVLTF,TRBV12-3/TRBV12-4,-,TRBJ2-6,many
TGTGCCAGCAGCCAAGCCCCGGGCCTAGCCACAGATACGCAGTATTTT,CASSQAPGLATDTQYF,TRBV14,-,TRBJ2-3,-
TGCAGCGCCAAAAGCATTGGGCTCTACAATGAGCAGTTCTTC,CSAKSIGLYNEQFF,TRBV29-1,-,TRBJ2-1,-
TGTGCCAGCAGCGTAGGTCCAGGGACCAAACCCTACGAGCAGTACTTC,CASSVGPGTKPYEQYF,TRBV9,-,TRBJ2-7,-
TGTGCCAGCAGCCAAGATAGGGGCTTGCCCCTCCACTTT,CASSQDRGLPLHF,TRBV3-1,-,TRBJ1-6,few
TGTGCCAGCAGCTTGTCAACTGGGACCGAGCAGTTCTTC,CASSLSTGTEQFF,TRBV5-4,-,TRBJ2-1,few
TGCAGTGCTAGAGATACCGGGTGGGGCTATGGCTACACCTTC,CSARDTGWGYGYTF,TRBV20-1,-,TRBJ1-2,-
TGCGCCAGCAGCCACCAGACCTATGGCTACACCTTC,CASSHQTYGYTF,TRBV4-1,-,TRBJ1-2,-
TGCAGCGTTGAGGGGCCGGGACAGGGAGAATCGTCCTATGGCTACACCTTC,CSVEGPGQGESSYGYTF,TRBV29-1,TRBD1,TRBJ1-2,many
TGTGCCAGCAGTGCGTGGGGGCGCCACCAAGGTGAAGCTTTCTTT,CASSAWGRHQGEAFF,TRBV2,-,TRBJ1-1,few
TGTGCCAGCAGCTCCACCCAGTCGAGGCTAGCCAAAAACATTCAGTACTTC,CASSSTQSRLAKNIQYF,TRBV5-6,-,TRBJ2-4,few
TGCGCCAGCAGTGGGGGACAGGGCGTAAAGGAGGCTTTCTTT,CASSGGQGVKEAFF,TRBV10-1,TRBD1,TRBJ1-1,-
TGTGCCACCAGCAGAAGATTGGATACGCAGTATTTT,CATSRRLDTQYF,TRBV15,-,TRBJ2-3,-
TGCGCCAGCAAAGGGGACGACAATCAGCCCCAGCATTTT,CASKGDDNQPQHF,TRBV5-1,-,TRBJ1-5,many
TGTGCCAGCAGCCGGCAGGCAGCAACTAATGAAAAACTGTTTTTT,CASSRQAATNEKLFF,TRBV12-3/TRBV12-4,-,TRBJ1-4,few
TGCAGTGCCCTCGACAGGAGCTCCTACGAGCAGTACTTC,CSALDRSSYEQYF,TRBV20-1,-,TRBJ2-7,-
TGTGCCAGCAGCCGCCAGGGACTAGCGGGAGGTCATGAGCAGTTCTTC,CASSRQGLAGGHEQFF,TRBV7-2,TRBD2,TRBJ2-1,few
TGTGCCAGCAGCCGGGGCGGGACTAGCGGCAACACCGGGGAGCTGTTTTTT,CASSRGGTSGNTGELFF,TRBV9,TRBD2,TRBJ2-2,few
TGTGCCAGCAGCTTACGGAACATGAACACTGAAGCTTTCTTT,CASSLRNMNTEAFF,TRBV7-2,-,TRBJ1-1,-
TGCGCCAGCAGCGGCGGGGCAGGGCTGATGAGGGAGCAGTTCTTC,CASSGGAGLMREQFF,TRBV5-1,-,TRBJ2-1,-
TGTGCCAGCAGCCAATCTATAGGACAAGGCTACACCTTC,CASSQSIGQGYTF,TRBV14,-,TRBJ1-2,few
TGTGCCAGCAGTCGGACAGGGTTGGATTACAATGAGCAGTTCTTC,CASSRTGLDYNEQFF,TRBV6-1,TRBD1,TRBJ2-1,-
TGTGCCAGCAGCGCGGAGGCGGGGCTGCCCTACGAGCAGTACTTC,CASSAEAGLPYEQYF,TRBV9,-,TRBJ2-7,-
TGTGCCAGCAGCGAACAAGATTACTACACTGAAGCTTTCTTT,CASSEQDYYTEAFF,TRBV6-2/TRBV6-3,-,TRBJ1-1,few